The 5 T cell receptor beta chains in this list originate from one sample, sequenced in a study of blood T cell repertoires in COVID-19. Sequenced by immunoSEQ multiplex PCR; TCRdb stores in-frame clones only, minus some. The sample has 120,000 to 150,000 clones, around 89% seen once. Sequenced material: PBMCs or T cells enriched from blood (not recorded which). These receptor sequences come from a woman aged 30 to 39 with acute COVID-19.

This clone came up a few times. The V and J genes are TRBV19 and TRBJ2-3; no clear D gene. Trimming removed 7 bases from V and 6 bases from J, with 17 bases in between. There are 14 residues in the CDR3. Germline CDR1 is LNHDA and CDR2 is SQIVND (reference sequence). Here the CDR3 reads CASTPPNDMDTQYF. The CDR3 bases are TGTGCCAGTACCCCTCCCAACGACATGGATACGCAGTATTTT.

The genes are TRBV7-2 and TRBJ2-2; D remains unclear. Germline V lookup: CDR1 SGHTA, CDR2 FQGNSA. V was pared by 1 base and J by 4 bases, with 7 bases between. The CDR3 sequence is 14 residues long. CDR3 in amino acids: CASSLGGGTGELFF. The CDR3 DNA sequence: TGTGCCAGCAGCTTAGGCGGTGGCACCGGGGAGCTGTTTTTT.

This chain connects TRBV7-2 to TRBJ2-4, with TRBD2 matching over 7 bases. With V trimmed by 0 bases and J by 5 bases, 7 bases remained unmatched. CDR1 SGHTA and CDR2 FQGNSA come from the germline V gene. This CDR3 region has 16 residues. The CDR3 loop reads CASSLAHRLAENIQYF. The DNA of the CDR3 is TGTGCCAGCAGCTTAGCGCATCGGCTAGCGGAAAACATTCAGTACTTC.

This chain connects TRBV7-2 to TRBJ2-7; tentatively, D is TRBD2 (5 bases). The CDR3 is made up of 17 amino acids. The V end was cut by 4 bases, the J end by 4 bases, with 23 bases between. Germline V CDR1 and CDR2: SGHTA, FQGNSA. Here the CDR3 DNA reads TGTGCCAGCAGCTCAGCTCGGGTTACGGGATCAAGGTACGAGCAGTACTTC. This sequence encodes CASSSARVTGSRYEQYF.

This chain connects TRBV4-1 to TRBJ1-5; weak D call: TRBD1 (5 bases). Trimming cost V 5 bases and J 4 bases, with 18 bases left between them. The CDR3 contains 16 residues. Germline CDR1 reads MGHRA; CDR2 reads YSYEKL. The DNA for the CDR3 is TGCGCCAGCAGCAAAGCCCCAGGGATGGGAAATCAGCCCCAGCATTTT. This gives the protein CASSKAPGMGNQPQHF.